The T cell receptor (beta chain) described here comes from a study of shared clonotypes between healthy human individuals. Study-wide results and limits: Clonotype sharing among donors was thought likely to change with sequencing depth.

In the case of this clone: Its specificity is unknown.

At the deep level, the assay was run. Clones were sequenced by immunoSEQ multiplex PCR, and TCRdb holds only the in-frame ones, with some missing. The repertoire holds some 470,000 clones, about 82% seen once, with approximately 13% in the top ten. The CDR3 spans 15 residues. Germline V CDR1 and CDR2: SNHLY, FYNNEI. V lost 5 bases, J lost 4 bases, and 11 bases stayed unmatched. The specimen was PBMCs. This receptor was identified in a woman aged 40 to 50 in good health. Some clones in this sample may be carry-over from other donors' samples. The V call is TRBV2, the J call TRBJ2-7, with TRBD1 matching over 7 bases. The CDR3 DNA follows: TGTGCCAGCAGTCCCATCCCGGGACAGCCTTACGAGCAGTACTTC. Protein sequence: CASSPIPGQPYEQYF. Together with reference TRBV2 and TRBJ2-7, the CDR3 gives the full variable domain: EPEVTQTPSHQVTQMGQEVILRCVPISNHLYFYWYRQILGQKVEFLVSFYNNEISEKSEIFDDQFSVERPDGSNFTLKIRSTKLEDSAMYFCASSPIPGQPYEQYFGPGTRLTVT.